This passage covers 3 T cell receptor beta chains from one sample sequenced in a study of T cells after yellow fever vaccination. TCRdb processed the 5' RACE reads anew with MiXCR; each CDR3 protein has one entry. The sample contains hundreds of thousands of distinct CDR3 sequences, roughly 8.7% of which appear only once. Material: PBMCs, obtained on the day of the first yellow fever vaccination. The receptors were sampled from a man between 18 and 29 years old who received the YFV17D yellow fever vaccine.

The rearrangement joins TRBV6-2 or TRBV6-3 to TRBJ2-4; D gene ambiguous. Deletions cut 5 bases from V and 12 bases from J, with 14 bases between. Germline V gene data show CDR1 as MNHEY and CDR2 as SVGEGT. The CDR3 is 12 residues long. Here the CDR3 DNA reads TGTGCCAGCAGTACAGACTCGCGGCATCAGTACTTC. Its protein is CASSTDSRHQYF.

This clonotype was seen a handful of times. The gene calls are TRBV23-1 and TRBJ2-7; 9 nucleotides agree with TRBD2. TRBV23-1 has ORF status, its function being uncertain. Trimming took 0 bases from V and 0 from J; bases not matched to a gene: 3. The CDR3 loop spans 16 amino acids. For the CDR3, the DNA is TGCGCCAGCAGTCAATCGAGGCGGGGGGGCTCCTACGAGCAGTACGTC. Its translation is CASSQSRRGGSYEQYV.

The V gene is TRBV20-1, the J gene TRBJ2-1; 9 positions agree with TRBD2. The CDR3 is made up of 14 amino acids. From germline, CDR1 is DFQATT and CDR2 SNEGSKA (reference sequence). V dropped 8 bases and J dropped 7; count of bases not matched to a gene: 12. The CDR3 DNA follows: TGCAGTCCAATGCGGGGCGCGGGGGGGAATGAGCAGTTCTTC. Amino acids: CSPMRGAGGNEQFF.